This T cell receptor (beta chain) derives from a study of sequential checkpoint blockade in melanoma (dated by TCRdb to about 2019). Turning to the overall study: Using 1:1 randomization, the trial assigned patients either to first-line nivolumab followed by ipilimumab (arm A) or to ipilimumab followed by nivolumab (arm B). Both trial sequences were followed by maintenance nivolumab.

Concerning this clone: Its antigen specificity is not known. No base quality information exists; no much larger clone differs at one position.

General study outcomes and caveats: The response-prediction model combining TCR metrics and mutation burden needs validation in larger, independent patient cohorts.

The immunoSEQ Assay was used to immunosequence TCRbeta CDR3 regions from genomic DNA. Before high-throughput sequencing, the genomic DNA was amplified using bias-controlled multiplex PCR. The study's processing was this. To quantify the absolute abundance of each unique TCRbeta CDR3 region, the sequences were collapsed and filtered. Clonality, defined as 1 minus Pielou's evenness, was calculated using only productive rearrangements. Clones with significantly greater frequencies in on-treatment versus baseline samples were identified using a previously published method. TCRdb retrieved this table from immuneACCESS and kept in-frame rearrangements only. Not all clones are present; in checked studies, unresolved V genes account for under half, and no reason is known for the remainder. That table furnishes V, J and clone size, whereas the DNA furnished D and trimming. This sample comprises some 40,000 clones, 84% of them detected only once. The top ten hold about 5.5% of the sample.

This sample's treatment or condition label indicates: randomized to nivolumab then ipilimumab (arm A) or the reverse (arm B). None of the patients in the trial had previously been given DNA-damaging chemotherapy. Live CD3+CD8+ cells negative for CD19 and CD56 were sorted from thawed PBMCs on a FACS Aria II flow cytometer. Samples were obtained from patients with melanoma enrolled in CheckMate 064, a randomized, open-label phase II trial of sequential checkpoint blockade. Peripheral blood mononuclear cells were collected by leukapheresis, purified with Ficoll-Paque, and frozen in human serum with approximately 9.4% DMSO. Immediately after sorting, the purity of sorted blood CD3+CD8+ cells was verified to be >95%, after which DNA was extracted. CDR1 and CDR2 are drawn from the germline V gene: SNHLY, FYNNEI. Here V drops 4 bases and J drops 1 base, and the junction holds 0 bases not matched to any gene. The CDR3 holds 14 amino acids from the cysteine to the phenylalanine. Only the CDR3 DNA stays, 42 bases, in frame from base 1.

This receptor was taken from a human donor with melanoma. The rearranged chain carries TRBV2 and TRBJ2-5; the central 10 bases match TRBD2. The sequencing used CD8+ T cells sorted from blood (inferred from file names), collected from a patient given nivolumab and ipilimumab in sequence. The nucleotide sequence reads as follows: TGTGCCAGCAGTGGGACTAGCGGCCAAGAGACCCAGTACTTC. Its protein product is CASSGTSGQETQYF. The entire variable domain, with the stretches around the CDR3 drawn from the reference TRBV2 and TRBJ2-5 proteins, is EPEVTQTPSHQVTQMGQEVILRCVPISNHLYFYWYRQILGQKVEFLVSFYNNEISEKSEIFDDQFSVERPDGSNFTLKIRSTKLEDSAMYFCASSGTSGQETQYFGPGTRLLVL.